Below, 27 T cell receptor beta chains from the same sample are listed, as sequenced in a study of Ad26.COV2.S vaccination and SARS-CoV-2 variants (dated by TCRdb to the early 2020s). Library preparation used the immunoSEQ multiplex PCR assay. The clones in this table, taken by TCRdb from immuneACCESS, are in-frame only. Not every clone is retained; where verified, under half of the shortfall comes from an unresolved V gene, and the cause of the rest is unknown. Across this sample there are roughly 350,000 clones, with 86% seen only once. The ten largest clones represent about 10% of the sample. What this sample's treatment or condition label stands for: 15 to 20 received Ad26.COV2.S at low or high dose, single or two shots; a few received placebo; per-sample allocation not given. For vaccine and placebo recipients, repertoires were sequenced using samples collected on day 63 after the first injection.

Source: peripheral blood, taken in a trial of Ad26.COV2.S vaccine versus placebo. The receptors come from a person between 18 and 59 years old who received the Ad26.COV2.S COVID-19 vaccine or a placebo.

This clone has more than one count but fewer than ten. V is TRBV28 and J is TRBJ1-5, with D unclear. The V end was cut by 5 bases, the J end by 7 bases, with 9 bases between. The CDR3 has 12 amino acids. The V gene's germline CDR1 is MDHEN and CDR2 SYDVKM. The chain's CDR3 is CASSGSRQPQHF. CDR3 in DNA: TGTGCCAGCAGTGGGTCGCGACAGCCCCAGCATTTT.

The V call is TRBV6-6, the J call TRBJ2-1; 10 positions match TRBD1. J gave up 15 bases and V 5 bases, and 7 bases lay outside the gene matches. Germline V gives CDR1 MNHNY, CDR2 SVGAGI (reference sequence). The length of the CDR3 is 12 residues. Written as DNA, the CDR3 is TGTGCCAGCAGTCCAGGACAGGGGGGCGCGTTCTTC. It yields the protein CASSPGQGGAFF.

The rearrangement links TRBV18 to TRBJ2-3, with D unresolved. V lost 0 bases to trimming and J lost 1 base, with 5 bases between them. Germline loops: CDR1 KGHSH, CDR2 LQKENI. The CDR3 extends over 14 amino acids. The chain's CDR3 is CASSPPLGTDTQYF. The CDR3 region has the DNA TGTGCCAGCTCACCACCGCTAGGCACAGATACGCAGTATTTT.

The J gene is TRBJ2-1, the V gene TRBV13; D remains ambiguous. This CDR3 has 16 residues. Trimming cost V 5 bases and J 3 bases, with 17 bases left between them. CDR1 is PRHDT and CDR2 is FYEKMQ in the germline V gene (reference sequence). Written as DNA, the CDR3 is TGTGCCAGCAGCCCCCTATCGCGGCAAATCTACAATGAGCAGTTCTTC. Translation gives CASSPLSRQIYNEQFF. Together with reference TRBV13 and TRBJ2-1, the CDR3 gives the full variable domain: AAGVIQSPRHLIKEKRETATLKCYPIPRHDTVYWYQQGPGQDPQFLISFYEKMQSDKGSIPDRFSAQQFSDYHSELNMSSLELGDSALYFCASSPLSRQIYNEQFFGPGTRLTVL.

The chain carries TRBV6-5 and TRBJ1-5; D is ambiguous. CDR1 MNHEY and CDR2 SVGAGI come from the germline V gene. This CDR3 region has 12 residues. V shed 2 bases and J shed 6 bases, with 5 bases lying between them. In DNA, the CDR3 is TGTGCCAGCAGTTACATGGGTCAGCCCCAGCATTTT. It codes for CASSYMGQPQHF.

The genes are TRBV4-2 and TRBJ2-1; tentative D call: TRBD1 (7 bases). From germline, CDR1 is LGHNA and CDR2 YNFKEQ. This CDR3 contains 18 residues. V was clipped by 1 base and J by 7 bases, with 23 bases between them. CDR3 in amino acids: CASSQASGARGFANEQFF. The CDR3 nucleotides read TGTGCCAGCAGCCAAGCGTCGGGGGCCAGGGGGTTTGCGAATGAGCAGTTCTTC.

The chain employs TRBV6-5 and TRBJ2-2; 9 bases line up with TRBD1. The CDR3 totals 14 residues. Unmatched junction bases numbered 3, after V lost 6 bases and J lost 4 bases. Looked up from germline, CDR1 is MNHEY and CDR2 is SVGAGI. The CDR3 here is CASRQGAGTGELFF. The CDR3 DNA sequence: TGTGCCAGCAGACAGGGGGCGGGCACCGGGGAGCTGTTTTTT.

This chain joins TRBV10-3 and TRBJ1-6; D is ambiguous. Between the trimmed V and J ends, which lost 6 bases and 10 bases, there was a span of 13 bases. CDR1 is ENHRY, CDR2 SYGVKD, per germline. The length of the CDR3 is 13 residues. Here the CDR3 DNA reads TGTGCCATCAGGTCCGGCCAGGACTCACCCCTCCACTTT. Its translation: CAIRSGQDSPLHF.

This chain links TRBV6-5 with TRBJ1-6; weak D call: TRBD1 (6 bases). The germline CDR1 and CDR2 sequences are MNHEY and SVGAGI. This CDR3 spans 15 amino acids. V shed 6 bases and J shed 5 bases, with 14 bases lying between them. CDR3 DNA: TGTGCCAGCAGGAAAGGGGGGTTCAATAATTCACCCCTCCACTTT. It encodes CASRKGGFNNSPLHF.

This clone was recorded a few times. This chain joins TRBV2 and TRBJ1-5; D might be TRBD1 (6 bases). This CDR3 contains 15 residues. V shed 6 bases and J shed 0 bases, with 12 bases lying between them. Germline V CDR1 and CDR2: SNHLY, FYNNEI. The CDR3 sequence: CASRSPTGSNQPQHF. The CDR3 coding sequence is TGTGCCAGCAGGTCCCCGACAGGTAGCAATCAGCCCCAGCATTTT.

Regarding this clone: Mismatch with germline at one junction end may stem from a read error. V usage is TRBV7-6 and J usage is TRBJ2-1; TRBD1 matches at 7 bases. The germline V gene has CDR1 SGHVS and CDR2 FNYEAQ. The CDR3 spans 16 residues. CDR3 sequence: CASSIAFQGAYNEQFF. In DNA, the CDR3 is TGTGCCAGCAGCATAGCGTTCCAGGGGGCCTACAATGAGCAGTTCTTC.

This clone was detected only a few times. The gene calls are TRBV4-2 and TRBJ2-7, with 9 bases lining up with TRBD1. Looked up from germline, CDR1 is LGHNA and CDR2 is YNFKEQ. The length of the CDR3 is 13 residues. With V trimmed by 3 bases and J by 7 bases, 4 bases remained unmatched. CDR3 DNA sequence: TGTGCCAGCAGCCAGGGACAGGGTGAGGAGCAGTACTTC. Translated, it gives CASSQGQGEEQYF.

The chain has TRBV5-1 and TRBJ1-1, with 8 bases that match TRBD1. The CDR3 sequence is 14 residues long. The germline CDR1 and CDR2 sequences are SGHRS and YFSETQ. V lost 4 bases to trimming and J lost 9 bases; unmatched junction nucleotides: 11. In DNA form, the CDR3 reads TGCGCCAGCAGCCTGACAGGGGCCAGAACTCAAGCTTTCTTT. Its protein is CASSLTGARTQAFF.

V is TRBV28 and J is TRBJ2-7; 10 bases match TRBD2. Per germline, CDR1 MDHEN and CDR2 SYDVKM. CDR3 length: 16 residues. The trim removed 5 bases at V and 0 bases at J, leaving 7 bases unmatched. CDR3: CASSASSGRHSYEQYF. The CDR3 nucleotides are TGTGCCAGCAGTGCCAGTAGCGGGAGGCACTCCTACGAGCAGTACTTC.

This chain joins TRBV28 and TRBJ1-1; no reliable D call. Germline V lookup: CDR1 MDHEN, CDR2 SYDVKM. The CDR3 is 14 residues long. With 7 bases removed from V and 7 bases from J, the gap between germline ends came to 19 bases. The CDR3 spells CASKGTEGWSEAFF. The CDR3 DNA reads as TGTGCCAGCAAGGGTACCGAGGGTTGGAGTGAAGCTTTCTTT.

The CDR3 DNA sequence: TGTGCCAGCAGCCGACAGGGGATTAACGGGGAGCTGTTTTTT. Translated, it gives CASSRQGINGELFF. The chain recombines TRBV7-3 with TRBJ2-2; TRBD1 matches 8 bases. Trimming took 5 bases from V and 7 from J; bases not matched to a gene: 6. Germline V CDR1 and CDR2: SGHTA, FQGTGA. This CDR3 is 14 amino acids long.

CDR3 DNA sequence: TGTGCCAGCAGCTTAGATGCGGGACAGACGTACGAGCAGTACTTC. Its translation is CASSLDAGQTYEQYF. The chain couples TRBV11-2 to TRBJ2-7, with a tentative D call TRBD1 (7 bases). Germline V gene data show CDR1 as SGHAT and CDR2 as FQNNGV. The CDR3 loop spans 15 amino acids. V lost 0 bases and J lost 4, with 13 bases in between. The complete variable domain, with remaining parts taken from reference TRBV11-2 and TRBJ2-7, reads EAGVAQSPRYKIIEKRQSVAFWCNPISGHATLYWYQQILGQGPKLLIQFQNNGVVDDSQLPKDRFSAERLKGVDSTLKIQPAKLEDSAVYLCASSLDAGQTYEQYFGPGTRLTVT.

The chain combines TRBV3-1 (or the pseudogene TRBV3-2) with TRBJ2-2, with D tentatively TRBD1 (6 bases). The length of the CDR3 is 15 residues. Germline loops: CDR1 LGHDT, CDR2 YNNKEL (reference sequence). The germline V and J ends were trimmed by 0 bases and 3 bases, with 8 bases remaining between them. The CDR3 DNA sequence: TGTGCCAGCAGCCAAGATAGGGGGTACACCGGGGAGCTGTTTTTT. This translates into CASSQDRGYTGELFF.

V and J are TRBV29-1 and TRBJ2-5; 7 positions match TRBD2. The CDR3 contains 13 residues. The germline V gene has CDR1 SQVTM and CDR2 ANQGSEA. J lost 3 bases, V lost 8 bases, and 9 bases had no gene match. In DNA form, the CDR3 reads TGCAGCCAACTCTCTAGCGGAAAAGAGACCCAGTACTTC. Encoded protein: CSQLSSGKETQYF.

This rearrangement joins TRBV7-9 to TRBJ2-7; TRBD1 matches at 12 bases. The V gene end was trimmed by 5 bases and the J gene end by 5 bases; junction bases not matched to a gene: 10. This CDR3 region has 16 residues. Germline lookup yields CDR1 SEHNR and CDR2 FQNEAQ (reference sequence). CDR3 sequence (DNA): TGTGCCAGCAGCCAGAATTTTGGGACAGGGGGCAACGAGCAGTACTTC. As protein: CASSQNFGTGGNEQYF.

The CDR3 region is CATSDLGLAGGSSYNEQFF. CDR3 nucleotide sequence: TGTGCCACCAGTGACCTGGGACTAGCGGGAGGAAGTTCCTACAATGAGCAGTTCTTC. The chain recombines TRBV24-1 with TRBJ2-1; 15 bases are a match to TRBD2. After removal of 4 bases from V and 1 base from J, the junction contained 7 bases not matched to a gene. The CDR3 has 19 amino acids. CDR1 and CDR2 (germline): KGHDR, SFDVKD.

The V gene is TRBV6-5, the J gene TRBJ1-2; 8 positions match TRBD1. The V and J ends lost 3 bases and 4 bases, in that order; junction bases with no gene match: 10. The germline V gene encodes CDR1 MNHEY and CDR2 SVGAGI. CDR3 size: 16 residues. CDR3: CASSYGQGRGGYGYTF. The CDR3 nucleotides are TGTGCCAGCAGTTATGGACAGGGTAGAGGTGGCTATGGCTACACCTTC.

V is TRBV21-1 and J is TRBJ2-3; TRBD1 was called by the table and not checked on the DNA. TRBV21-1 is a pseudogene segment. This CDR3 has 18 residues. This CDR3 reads CASSKISVRSSCTDTQYF. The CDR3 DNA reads TGTGCCAGCAGCAAAATTTCAGTTCGATCCTCATGCACAGATACGCAGTATTTT.

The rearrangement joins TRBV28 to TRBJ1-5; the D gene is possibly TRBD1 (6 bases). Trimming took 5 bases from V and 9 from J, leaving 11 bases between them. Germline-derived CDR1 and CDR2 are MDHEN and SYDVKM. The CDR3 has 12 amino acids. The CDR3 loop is CASSRGGMPQHF. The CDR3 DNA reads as TGTGCCAGCAGTAGGGGGGGCATGCCCCAGCATTTT.

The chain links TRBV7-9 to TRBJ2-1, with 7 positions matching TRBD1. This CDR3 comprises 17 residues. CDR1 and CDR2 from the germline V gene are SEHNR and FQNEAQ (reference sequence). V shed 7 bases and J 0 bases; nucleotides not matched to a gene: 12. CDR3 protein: CASTYLTGRVSYNEQFF. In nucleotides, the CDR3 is TGTGCCAGCACCTATCTGACAGGGAGAGTCTCCTACAATGAGCAGTTCTTC.

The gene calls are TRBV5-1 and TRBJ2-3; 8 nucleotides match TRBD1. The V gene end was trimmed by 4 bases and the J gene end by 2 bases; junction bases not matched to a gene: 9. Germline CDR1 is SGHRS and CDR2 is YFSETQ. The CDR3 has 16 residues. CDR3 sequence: CASSRPGQDLTDTQYF. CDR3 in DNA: TGCGCCAGCAGCAGGCCGGGACAGGATCTCACAGATACGCAGTATTTT.

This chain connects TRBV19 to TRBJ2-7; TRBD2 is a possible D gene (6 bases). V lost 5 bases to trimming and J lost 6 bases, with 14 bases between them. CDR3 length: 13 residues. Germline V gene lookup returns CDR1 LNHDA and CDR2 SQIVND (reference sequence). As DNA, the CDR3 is TGTGCCAGTAGTTCCGGAGGGTATATCGAGCAGTACTTC. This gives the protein CASSSGGYIEQYF.